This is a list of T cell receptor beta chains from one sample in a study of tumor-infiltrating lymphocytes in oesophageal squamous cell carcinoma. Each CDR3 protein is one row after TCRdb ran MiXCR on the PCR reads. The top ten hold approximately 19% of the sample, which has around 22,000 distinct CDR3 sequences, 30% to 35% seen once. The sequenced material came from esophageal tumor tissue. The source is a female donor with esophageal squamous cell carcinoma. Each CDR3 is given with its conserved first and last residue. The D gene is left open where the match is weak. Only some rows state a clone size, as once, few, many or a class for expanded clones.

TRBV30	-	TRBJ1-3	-	TGTGCCTGGAGGAGGGTGGCCTCTGGAAACACCATATATTTT	CAWRRVASGNTIYF
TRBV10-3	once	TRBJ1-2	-	TGTGCCATCAGTGAGTCCCGACAGGACTCGCTCGGCTACACCTTC	CAISESRQDSLGYTF
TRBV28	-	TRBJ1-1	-	TGTGCCAGCAGACCTGAAAGGGGGGGCACTGAAGCTTTCTTT	CASRPERGGTEAFF
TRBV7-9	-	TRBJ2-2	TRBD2	TGTGCCAGCAGCCTACTAGCGGCGAACACCGGGGAGCTGTTTTTT	CASSLLAANTGELFF
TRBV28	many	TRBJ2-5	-	TGTGCCAGCACTACAAGGGGAGAGACCCAGTACTTC	CASTTRGETQYF
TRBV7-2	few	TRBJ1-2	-	TGTGCCAGCAGCTCCCCACAGGGTTTCCGCTATGGCTACACCTTC	CASSSPQGFRYGYTF
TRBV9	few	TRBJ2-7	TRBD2	TGTGCCAGCAGCGTAGGTTCTAGCGGGAAGGAATATGAGCAGTACTTC	CASSVGSSGKEYEQYF
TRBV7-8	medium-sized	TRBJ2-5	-	TGTGCCAGCACACCAGCGAACGGAGAGGGGGAGACCCAGTACTTC	CASTPANGEGETQYF
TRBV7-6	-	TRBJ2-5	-	TGTGCCAGCACCGTAGAGGGTTCACCCCTCCACTTC	CASTVEGSPLHF
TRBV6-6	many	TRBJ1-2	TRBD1	TGTGCCAGCAGTTACCGGACAGGGGGTAACTATGGCTACACCTTC	CASSYRTGGNYGYTF
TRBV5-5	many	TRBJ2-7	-	TGTGCCAGCAGCTTGGGACAGGTCGGCTCCTACGAGCAGTACTTC	CASSLGQVGSYEQYF
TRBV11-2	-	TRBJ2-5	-	TGTGCCAGCAGCCCCATCGGGGAAGGGAGTCTGGAGACCCAGTACTTC	CASSPIGEGSLETQYF
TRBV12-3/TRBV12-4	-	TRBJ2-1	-	TGTGCCAGCAGTTTTCAGACAGACAATGAGCAGTTCTTC	CASSFQTDNEQFF
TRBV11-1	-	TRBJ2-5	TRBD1	TGTGCCAGCAGCCATGATTGGACAGGGGAAGAGACCCAGTACTTC	CASSHDWTGEETQYF
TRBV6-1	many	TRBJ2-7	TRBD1	TGTGCCAGCAGGACGGGACAGGGGACCCACGAGCAGTACTTC	CASRTGQGTHEQYF
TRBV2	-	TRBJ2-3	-	TGTGCCAGCAGCCCCTACCTTTTCGAAGTCGCGCAGTATTTT	CASSPYLFEVAQYF
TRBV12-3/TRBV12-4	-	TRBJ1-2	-	TGTGCCAGCAGTCCCTTGGGGGACTTGGGCTACACCTTC	CASSPLGDLGYTF
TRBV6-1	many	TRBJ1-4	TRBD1	TGTGCCAGCAGGGGGGACAGCACAACTAATGAAAAACTGTTTTTT	CASRGDSTTNEKLFF
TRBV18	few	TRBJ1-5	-	TGTGCCAGCTCACCACGTCTCTTGGGGCTTGGCAATCAGCCCCAGCATTTT	CASSPRLLGLGNQPQHF
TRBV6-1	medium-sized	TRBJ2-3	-	TGTGCCAGCAGGTTCGGGGGCGCAGGGGATACGCAGTATTTT	CASRFGGAGDTQYF
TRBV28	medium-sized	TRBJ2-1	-	TGTGCCAGCAGTTCCTCTAGCGATGAGCAGTTCTTC	CASSSSSDEQFF
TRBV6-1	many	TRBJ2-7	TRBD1	TGTGCCAGCAGTTCCAGCCGGACAGGGGGCAGAAACGAGCAGTACTTC	CASSSSRTGGRNEQYF
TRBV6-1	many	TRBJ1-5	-	TGTGCCAGCAGCCCCCAGGACAGATATAGCAATCAGCCCCAGCATTTT	CASSPQDRYSNQPQHF
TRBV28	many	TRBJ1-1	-	TGTGCCAGCAGTTCGGCAGGGGACACTGAAGCTTTCTTT	CASSSAGDTEAFF
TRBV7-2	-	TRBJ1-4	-	TGTGCCAGCAGCTTAGAATACAGTAATGAAAAACTGTTTTTT	CASSLEYSNEKLFF
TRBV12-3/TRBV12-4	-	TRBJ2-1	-	TGTGCCAGCAGTTTTGCACCCCCAGGGCACAATGAGCAGTTCTTC	CASSFAPPGHNEQFF
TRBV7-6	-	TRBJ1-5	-	TGTGCCAGCAGCCCTGATCTGTGGGATCAGCCCCAGCATTTT	CASSPDLWDQPQHF
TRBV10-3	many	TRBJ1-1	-	TGTGCCATCAGTGAGGGGGCTCGGGATACTGAAGCTTTCTTT	CAISEGARDTEAFF
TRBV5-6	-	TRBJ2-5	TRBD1	TGTGCCAGCAGCTCTTGGGACAGCAAAGAGACCCAGTACTTC	CASSSWDSKETQYF
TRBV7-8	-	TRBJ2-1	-	TGTGCCAGCAATCCTGAATTAACTTATTCTTCCTACAATGAGCAGTTCTTC	CASNPELTYSSYNEQFF
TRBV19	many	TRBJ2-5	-	TGTGCCAGTAGTACCGGACTGCAAGAGACCCAGTACTTC	CASSTGLQETQYF
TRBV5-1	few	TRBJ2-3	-	TGCGCCAGCAGCTTGGGAGGAACTAGCACAGATACGCAGTATTTT	CASSLGGTSTDTQYF
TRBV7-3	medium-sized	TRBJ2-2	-	TGTGCCAGCAGCTTAAGTCTGGACACCGGGGAGCTGTTTTTT	CASSLSLDTGELFF
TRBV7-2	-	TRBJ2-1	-	TGTGCCAGCAGCTTAGGGCCAGGGAACTACGAGCAGTTCTTC	CASSLGPGNYEQFF
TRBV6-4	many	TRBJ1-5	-	TGTGCCAGCAGCTTGACAGGAGATAGCAATCAGCCCCAGCATTTT	CASSLTGDSNQPQHF
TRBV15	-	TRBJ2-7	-	TGTGCCACCAGCAGAGATTCCCCGGGGGCGGGTGAGCAGTACTTC	CATSRDSPGAGEQYF
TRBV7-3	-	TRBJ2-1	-	TGTGCCAGCAGCTCCGAGCCTGCATGGAATGAGCAGTTCTTC	CASSSEPAWNEQFF
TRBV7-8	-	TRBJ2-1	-	TGTGCCAACAGCCGGGACACACTATGGCTACACCTTCAGTTC	CANSRDTLWLHLQF
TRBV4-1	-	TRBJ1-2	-	TGCGCCAGCAGCCAAGTCGGGCAATCCGGGCCAAAGAACTATGGCTACACCTTC	CASSQVGQSGPKNYGYTF
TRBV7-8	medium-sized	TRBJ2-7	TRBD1	TGTGCCAGCAGTCCGACAGGGGTCCTTATGGGCGAGCAGTACTTC	CASSPTGVLMGEQYF
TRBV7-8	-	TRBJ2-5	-	TGTGCCAGCAGCGTCAGGCGGGATCAAGAGACCCAGTACTTC	CASSVRRDQETQYF
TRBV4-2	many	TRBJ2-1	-	TGTGCCAGCAGCCAAGGATCCACCTCCTACAATGAGCAGTTCTTC	CASSQGSTSYNEQFF